The TCR beta chain described here comes from a study of a mutant IDH1 vaccine in newly diagnosed glioma. Time point here: week 11, during vaccination. The content of each vaccine dose was 300 ug of mutant IDH1 20-mer peptide, and topical imiquimod accompanied it. Sequencing used immunoSEQ multiplex PCR; TCRdb keeps in-frame clones, though not all of them. Among about 39,000 clones, 80% were seen once, and the ten largest hold about 16%. J gave up 4 bases and V 4 bases, and 14 bases lay outside the gene matches. The CDR3 has 17 amino acids. Germline CDR1 reads SGHDN; CDR2 reads FVKESK. As regards this clone: The antigen remains undetermined.

This TCR was sampled from a woman aged 25 to 45 with glioma. Some clones in this sample may be carry-over from other donors' samples. The V gene is TRBV14, the J gene TRBJ2-5, with TRBD2 matching 8 bases. This specimen was peripheral blood mononuclear cells (PBMCs), taken from a glioma patient whose treatment included an IDH1 peptide vaccine. The CDR3 DNA reads as TGTGCCAGCAGCCTGAGCCTGGAGGGGCTAGCGGGAGAGACCCAGTACTTC. Translating it yields CASSLSLEGLAGETQYF.